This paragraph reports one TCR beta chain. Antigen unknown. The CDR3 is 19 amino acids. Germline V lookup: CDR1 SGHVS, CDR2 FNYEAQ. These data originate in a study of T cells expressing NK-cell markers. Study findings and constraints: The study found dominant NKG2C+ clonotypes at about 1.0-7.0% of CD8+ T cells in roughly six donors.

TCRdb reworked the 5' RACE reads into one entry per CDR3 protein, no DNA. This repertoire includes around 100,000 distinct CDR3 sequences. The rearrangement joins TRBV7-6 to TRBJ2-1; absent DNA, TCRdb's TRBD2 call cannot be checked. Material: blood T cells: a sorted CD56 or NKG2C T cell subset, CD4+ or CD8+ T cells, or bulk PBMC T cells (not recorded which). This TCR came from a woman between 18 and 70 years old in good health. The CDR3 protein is CASSLRLARTFPAGDEQFF.